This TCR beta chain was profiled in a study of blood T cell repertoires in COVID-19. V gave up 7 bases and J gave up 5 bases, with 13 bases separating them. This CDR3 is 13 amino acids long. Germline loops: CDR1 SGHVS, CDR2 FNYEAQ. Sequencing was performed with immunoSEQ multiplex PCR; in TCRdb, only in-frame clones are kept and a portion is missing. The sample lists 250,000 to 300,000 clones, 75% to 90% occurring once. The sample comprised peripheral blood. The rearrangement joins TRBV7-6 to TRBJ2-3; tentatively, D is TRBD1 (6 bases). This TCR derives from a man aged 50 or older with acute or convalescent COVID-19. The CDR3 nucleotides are TGTGCCAGCACAACAGGGCTGGGAGATACGCAGTATTTT. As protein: CASTTGLGDTQYF.